These 29 T cell receptor beta chains share one sample of origin, sequenced in a study of T cell changes during pregnancy in multiple sclerosis (dated by TCRdb to about 2019). Library method: the immunoSEQ multiplex PCR assay. The clones in this table, taken by TCRdb from immuneACCESS, are in-frame only. Not every clone is retained; where verified, under half of the shortfall comes from an unresolved V gene, and the cause of the rest is unknown. The sample table records some 60,000 clones; approximately 86% of these occur just once. About 0.38% of the sample is held by the ten biggest clonotypes. The sample here was CD4+ T cells from peripheral blood mononuclear cells, taken in the third trimester of pregnancy. These receptors came from a female donor with multiple sclerosis, enrolled in a pregnancy study.

This chain connects TRBV5-6 to TRBJ1-6; 7 bases line up with TRBD1. Germline lookup yields CDR1 SGHDT and CDR2 YYEEEE. This CDR3 contains 16 residues. Losses at the gene ends were 2 bases for V and 6 bases for J; bases not matched to a gene: 8. CDR3 nucleotides: TGTGCCAGCAGCTTAAACCCGGGACAGCTTAATTCACCCCTCCACTTT. This encodes CASSLNPGQLNSPLHF. Complete variable domain (other parts from reference TRBV5-6 and TRBJ1-6): DAGVTQSPTHLIKTRGQQVTLRCSPKSGHDTVSWYQQALGQGPQFIFQYYEEEERQRGNFPDRFSGHQFPNYSSELNVNALLLGDSALYLCASSLNPGQLNSPLHFGNGTRLTVT.

This clone was counted once. V usage is TRBV9 and J usage is TRBJ1-1, with a weak D call TRBD1 (5 bases). With 0 bases removed from V and 4 bases from J, the gap between germline ends came to 16 bases. Per the germline V gene, CDR1 is SGDLS and CDR2 is YYNGEE. This CDR3 contains 16 residues. The CDR3 region has the DNA TGTGCCAGCAGCGTAGGGGCAGGGACTTTGAGCACTGAAGCTTTCTTT. It specifies CASSVGAGTLSTEAFF.

The sample holds a few counts of this clone. The sample contains more than one DNA sequence encoding this CDR3. V is TRBV5-1 and J is TRBJ1-1; D is ambiguous. This CDR3 has 13 residues. The V end was cut by 2 bases, the J end by 3 bases, with 8 bases between. Germline V gene lookup returns CDR1 SGHRS and CDR2 YFSETQ. As DNA, the CDR3 is TGCGCCAGCAGCTTTTCCGGGGACACTGAAGCTTTCTTT. Translation gives CASSFSGDTEAFF.

This sequence joins TRBV11-2 and TRBJ2-3; tentative D call: TRBD2 (5 bases). The V gene lost 3 bases and the J gene lost 1 base, with 11 bases spanning the gap. The germline CDR1 and CDR2 sequences are SGHAT and FQNNGV. CDR3 length equals 15 residues. The CDR3 region is CASSFLALRTDTQYF. DNA of the CDR3: TGTGCCAGCAGCTTTCTAGCTCTTCGCACAGATACGCAGTATTTT.

V usage is TRBV7-3 and J usage is TRBJ2-5; no definite D call. V was trimmed by 5 bases and J by 0 bases, leaving 4 bases between them. CDR1 and CDR2 (germline): SGHTA, FQGTGA. The CDR3 extends over 12 amino acids. CDR3 amino acids: CASSQNQETQYF. The CDR3 coding sequence is TGTGCCAGCAGCCAGAACCAAGAGACCCAGTACTTC.

The V and J genes are TRBV11-2 and TRBJ1-5, with 8 bases identical to TRBD1. CDR3 length: 16 amino acids. The germline V gene encodes CDR1 SGHAT and CDR2 FQNNGV. The J segment lost 4 bases and the V segment lost 5 bases, leaving 10 bases of the junction unmatched. The CDR3 DNA follows: TGTGCCAGCAGCCCGACAGGGGTCGGACGGAATCAGCCCCAGCATTTT. Translation gives CASSPTGVGRNQPQHF.

This chain joins TRBV10-3 and TRBJ2-7, with 15 bases matching TRBD2. There are 16 residues in the CDR3. Germline CDR1 is ENHRY and CDR2 is SYGVKD. V lost 7 bases and J lost 0; bases outside the gene matches: 4. Here the CDR3 DNA reads TGTGCCATCACCGGGACTAGCGGGGGGAACTCCTACGAGCAGTACTTC. The encoded protein is CAITGTSGGNSYEQYF.

The chain uses TRBV4-2 and TRBJ2-7; 9 bases line up with TRBD2. Germline CDR1 LGHNA, CDR2 YNFKEQ. The CDR3 runs to 18 residues. The V gene end was trimmed by 1 base and the J gene end by 2 bases; junction bases not matched to a gene: 12. The CDR3 region is CASSQGEGEAGGPYEQYF. The CDR3, as DNA: TGTGCCAGCAGCCAAGGGGAGGGCGAAGCGGGAGGACCCTACGAGCAGTACTTC.

The rearrangement links TRBV6-5 to TRBJ2-5; possible D gene TRBD1, 5 bases. Trimming stripped 10 bases from V and 0 bases from J, with 9 bases between. CDR1 and CDR2 from the germline V gene are MNHEY and SVGAGI. This CDR3 is 12 amino acids long. The CDR3 here is CATVGDQETQYF. The DNA for the CDR3 is TGTGCCACGGTAGGGGACCAAGAGACCCAGTACTTC.

The chain carries TRBV9 and TRBJ2-1; TRBD2 matches 8 bases. The length of the CDR3 is 15 residues. Germline V gives CDR1 SGDLS, CDR2 YYNGEE. The V segment lost 3 bases and the J segment 7 bases; nucleotides outside the gene matches: 9. Here the CDR3 DNA reads TGTGCCAGCAGCGCCACCGGGACTAGTTCTAATGAGCAGTTCTTC. Encoded protein: CASSATGTSSNEQFF.

This rearrangement joins TRBV30 to TRBJ1-1; D not resolved. With 0 bases removed from V and 11 bases from J, the gap between germline ends came to 13 bases. Germline values: CDR1 GTSNPN, CDR2 SVGIG (reference sequence). The CDR3 spans 12 residues. The CDR3 region has the DNA TGTGCCTGGAGTGTATCTTCCCGTCGGGCTTTCTTT. Amino acid sequence: CAWSVSSRRAFF.

V and J are TRBV7-4 and TRBJ2-7, with D possibly being TRBD1 (7 bases). V was cut by 5 bases and J by 7 bases, with 27 bases left in between. The CDR3 spans 17 residues. Per germline, CDR1 SGHVT and CDR2 SQSDAQ. The CDR3 DNA reads as TGTGCCAGCAGCACCTCCCCGGGGACAGTGAAGGCGGGAGAGCAGTACTTC. It yields the protein CASSTSPGTVKAGEQYF.

Only one count was recorded for this clone. The chain is built from TRBV15 and TRBJ2-7; tentative D call: TRBD1 (5 bases). The CDR3 is made up of 16 amino acids. The germline CDR1 and CDR2 sequences are LNHNV and YYDKDF (reference sequence). V lost 0 bases to trimming and J lost 1 base, with 13 bases between them. The CDR3 here is CATSRETGKPSYEQYF. DNA for the CDR3: TGTGCCACCAGCAGAGAAACAGGAAAACCTTCCTACGAGCAGTACTTC.

V is TRBV19 and J is TRBJ1-5; a weak D match, TRBD1 (6 bases). This CDR3 is built from 17 residues. V lost 7 bases to trimming and J lost 0 bases, with 19 bases between them. CDR1 is LNHDA, CDR2 SQIVND, per germline (reference sequence). The CDR3 region is CASMGGPFLYSNQPQHF. The CDR3 DNA reads as TGTGCCAGTATGGGGGGGCCATTTTTATATAGCAATCAGCCCCAGCATTTT.

The chain has TRBV11-3 and TRBJ2-2, with D possibly TRBD2 on 5 matching bases. There are 14 residues in the CDR3. V dropped 2 bases and J dropped 6 bases, with 10 bases sitting between them. The germline V gene has CDR1 SGHNT and CDR2 YENEEA. The CDR3 reads CASSLTGWAGELFF. The CDR3 DNA is TGTGCCAGCAGCTTAACGGGGTGGGCCGGGGAGCTGTTTTTT.

The rearrangement links TRBV6-1 to TRBJ1-1; the match to TRBD1 covers 8 bases. V lost 8 bases to trimming and J lost 5 bases; unmatched junction nucleotides: 7. Germline V gives CDR1 MNHNS, CDR2 SASEGT. There are 13 residues in the CDR3. The CDR3 sequence is CASRRGPGTEAFF. Written as DNA, the CDR3 is TGTGCCAGCCGCAGGGGGCCAGGGACTGAAGCTTTCTTT.

The chain uses TRBV6-6 and TRBJ1-2; D is unclear. Trimming removed 3 bases from V and 0 bases from J, with 11 bases in between. Germline loops: CDR1 MNHNY, CDR2 SVGAGI (reference sequence). The CDR3 contains 15 residues. DNA of the CDR3: TGTGCCAGCAGTTATTCCGGGGTCTCTAACTATGGCTACACCTTC. Translated: CASSYSGVSNYGYTF.

This clone has a single count. The chain has TRBV7-2 and TRBJ1-5, with D possibly TRBD1 on 5 matching bases. Germline values: CDR1 SGHTA, CDR2 FQGNSA. Between the trimmed V and J ends, which lost 2 bases and 6 bases, there was a span of 17 bases. This CDR3 comprises 16 residues. In DNA form, the CDR3 reads TGTGCCAGCAGCTTATCTAACCAAGGGGTAGGTCAGCCCCAGCATTTT. Its protein is CASSLSNQGVGQPQHF.

This chain uses TRBV5-1 with TRBJ2-5; D remains unclear. V lost 0 bases, J lost 5 bases, and 8 bases lay in between. This CDR3 has 13 amino acids. The germline V gene has CDR1 SGHRS and CDR2 YFSETQ. CDR3 region: CASSLGSSETQYF. The CDR3 bases are TGCGCCAGCAGCTTGGGTAGCTCCGAGACCCAGTACTTC.

V and J are TRBV11-3 and TRBJ2-5; TRBD1 matches at 9 bases. The V gene end was trimmed by 5 bases and the J gene end by 5 bases; junction bases not matched to a gene: 3. Germline-derived CDR1 and CDR2 are SGHNT and YENEEA. The CDR3 is 13 residues long. The CDR3 protein is CASSTGGRETQYF. The CDR3 bases are TGTGCCAGCAGCACAGGGGGCCGCGAGACCCAGTACTTC. The variable domain in full, completed from reference TRBV11-3 and TRBJ2-5, reads EAGVVQSPRYKIIEKKQPVAFWCNPISGHNTLYWYLQNLGQGPELLIRYENEEAVDDSQLPKDRFSAERLKGVDSTLKIQPAELGDSAVYLCASSTGGRETQYFGPGTRLLVL.

J is TRBJ1-1 and V is TRBV6-5, with D unclear. V was shortened by 1 base and J by 4 bases, with 10 bases between the two germline ends. Germline CDR1 MNHEY, CDR2 SVGAGI. This CDR3 has 14 amino acids. The CDR3, as DNA: TGTGCCAGCAGTTACTTCTTCGAGTTCACTGAAGCTTTCTTT. This sequence encodes CASSYFFEFTEAFF.

This clone was counted between two and nine times. The chain has TRBV10-1 and TRBJ1-2; D not resolved. Germline assignment: CDR1 WNHNN and CDR2 SYGVQD (reference sequence). The CDR3 is made up of 13 amino acids. V lost 3 bases, J lost 4 bases, and 9 bases lay in between. The CDR3 here is CASSDQWSYGYTF. In nucleotides, the CDR3 is TGCGCCAGCAGTGACCAGTGGTCCTATGGCTACACCTTC.

The genes are TRBV19 and TRBJ2-1, with a weak D call TRBD2 (5 bases). CDR3 length: 16 residues. Looked up from germline, CDR1 is LNHDA and CDR2 is SQIVND (reference sequence). Trimming removed 4 bases at V and 3 bases at J, with 16 bases between. This CDR3 is CASSTLTRTLYNEQFF. In DNA form, the CDR3 reads TGTGCCAGTAGTACCCTAACTAGGACTCTCTACAATGAGCAGTTCTTC.

The chain combines TRBV4-2 with TRBJ1-4; TRBD1 agrees at 9 bases. The CDR3 loop spans 16 amino acids. The germline V gene has CDR1 LGHNA and CDR2 YNFKEQ. J was trimmed by 4 bases and V by 1 base; bases with no gene match: 4. The CDR3 loop is CASSQGQGVGNEKLFF. CDR3 bases: TGTGCCAGCAGCCAAGGACAGGGGGTTGGTAATGAAAAACTGTTTTTT.

The DNA of the CDR3 is TGTGCCAGTAGTATTGAGGGTACCCAGGGGACGGAGACCCAGTACTTC. It yields the protein CASSIEGTQGTETQYF. The V call is TRBV19, the J call TRBJ2-5, with a tentative D call TRBD1 (6 bases). V gave up 3 bases and J gave up 5 bases, with 19 bases separating them. This CDR3 spans 16 amino acids. Germline loops: CDR1 LNHDA, CDR2 SQIVND (reference sequence).

A single count supports this clone. The chain uses TRBV7-8 and TRBJ1-4; 9 positions match TRBD1. With 5 bases clipped from V and 7 bases from J, the junction kept 5 bases outside the gene matches. CDR3 length: 14 amino acids. The germline V gene has CDR1 SGHVS and CDR2 FQNEAQ. CDR3 nucleotide sequence: TGTGCCAGCAGCCTAACAGGGGGCGGTGAAAAACTGTTTTTT. Translation: CASSLTGGGEKLFF.

The chain carries TRBV5-1 and TRBJ2-5, with 9 bases identical to TRBD2. This CDR3 spans 20 amino acids. The ends lost 3 bases at V and 0 bases at J; junction bases unmatched: 18. In germline, CDR1 is SGHRS, CDR2 YFSETQ. The CDR3 protein is CASSSWNSRLAGTDQETQYF. For the CDR3, the DNA is TGCGCCAGCAGCTCTTGGAATTCGAGGCTAGCGGGAACCGACCAAGAGACCCAGTACTTC.

The J gene is TRBJ2-3, the V gene TRBV4-1, with 8 bases lining up with TRBD2. V trimming: 2 bases; J trimming: 0 bases; junction bases outside the gene matches: 13. The germline V gene encodes CDR1 MGHRA and CDR2 YSYEKL. The CDR3 runs 19 residues. The CDR3 sequence: CASSQKISGTRGSTDTQYF. The CDR3 coding sequence is TGCGCCAGCAGCCAAAAGATATCCGGGACTAGGGGGAGCACAGATACGCAGTATTTT.

The chain couples TRBV19 to TRBJ2-3, with D unclear. The CDR3 loop spans 13 amino acids. Germline CDR1 LNHDA, CDR2 SQIVND (reference sequence). Trimming left V 5 bases short and J 6 bases short, with 12 bases between. The CDR3 is CASSPRLRDTQYF. DNA for the CDR3: TGTGCCAGTAGTCCACGTTTGAGGGATACGCAGTATTTT.